These 15 T cell receptor beta chains were sequenced from one sample in a study of T-cell reconstitution after alpha-beta-depleted transplantation in children. The authors prepared the TCRbeta library with unique molecular identifiers. Each CDR3 protein gets one entry after TCRdb re-called the PCR reads with MiXCR. Among about 830,000 distinct CDR3 sequences listed, approximately 15% were seen once. The sequencing here drew on PBMCs, mostly from graft donor cells, taken 360 days after TCRalphabeta/CD19-depleted stem cell transplant. The receptors originated from a male patient between 10 and 17 years old who had a stem cell transplant for acute lymphoblastic leukemia, so the T cells may come from the graft donor.

The rearrangement joins TRBV7-2 to TRBJ2-3, with TRBD2 identical over 13 bases. The germline CDR1 and CDR2 sequences are SGHTA and FQGNSA. The CDR3 runs 15 residues. V was clipped by 5 bases and J by 8 bases; unmatched bases: 7. DNA for the CDR3: TGTGCCAGCAGCCCAGGACTAGCGGGAGTGGGTACGCAGTATTTT. It encodes CASSPGLAGVGTQYF.

This clonotype was counted only a few times. The chain is built from TRBV20-1 and TRBJ1-2; no definite D call. Germline V lookup: CDR1 DFQATT, CDR2 SNEGSKA (reference sequence). CDR3 length: 13 amino acids. Trimming shortened V by 3 bases and J by 3 bases, and 11 bases separated the two germline ends. The CDR3 DNA follows: TGCAGTGCTAGTCGACGGATCTACTATGGCTACACCTTC. Translating gives CSASRRIYYGYTF.

The J gene is TRBJ1-5, the V gene TRBV27, with TRBD1 matching over 11 bases. The ends lost 3 bases at V and 4 bases at J; junction bases unmatched: 8. The CDR3 covers 17 residues. CDR1 and CDR2 (germline): MNHEY, SMNVEV (reference sequence). The CDR3 DNA reads TGTGCCAGCAGTTTGTTACCCGGACAGGGGGCAAATCAGCCCCAGCATTTT. It yields the protein CASSLLPGQGANQPQHF.

This clonotype was seen only a few times. The rearrangement uses TRBV29-1 and TRBJ2-7; D may be TRBD2 (6 bases). Germline V gene lookup returns CDR1 SQVTM and CDR2 ANQGSEA. This CDR3 has 15 amino acids. Trimming pared 5 bases from V and 3 bases from J, leaving 20 bases between. The CDR3 protein is CSVTGGGILSYEQYF. The CDR3 DNA follows: TGCAGCGTTACCGGTGGCGGGATTTTAAGCTACGAGCAGTACTTC.

This sequence joins TRBV5-1 and TRBJ2-7, with D maybe TRBD1 (5 bases). V dropped 0 bases and J dropped 6 bases, with 10 bases sitting between them. Germline V gene lookup returns CDR1 SGHRS and CDR2 YFSETQ. CDR3 length equals 13 residues. The CDR3 sequence is CASSLEGFPEQYF. In DNA, the CDR3 is TGCGCCAGCAGCTTGGAGGGGTTCCCCGAGCAGTACTTC.

The CDR3 here is CASSPTTGGSRNTEAFF. CDR3 bases: TGTGCCAGCAGCCCAACCACAGGGGGAAGTAGGAACACTGAAGCTTTCTTT. The V and J genes are TRBV2 and TRBJ1-1; TRBD1 matches at 8 bases. Trimming took 6 bases from V and 1 from J; bases not matched to a gene: 13. Germline CDR1 reads SNHLY; CDR2 reads FYNNEI. The CDR3 has 17 amino acids.

The rearrangement joins TRBV7-9 to TRBJ2-3; 14 nucleotides agree with TRBD2. J gave up 5 bases and V 5 bases, and 9 bases lay outside the gene matches. The germline CDR1 and CDR2 sequences are SEHNR and FQNEAQ (reference sequence). The CDR3 is made up of 17 amino acids. CDR3 in amino acids: CASSPRLAGGEGDTQYF. CDR3 DNA: TGTGCCAGCAGCCCAAGACTAGCGGGAGGGGAAGGAGATACGCAGTATTTT.

There are a few counts of this clonotype. The V call is TRBV27, the J call TRBJ1-2; the match to TRBD1 covers 9 bases. With V trimmed by 3 bases and J by 8 bases, 7 bases remained unmatched. The CDR3 extends over 14 amino acids. Germline lookup yields CDR1 MNHEY and CDR2 SMNVEV (reference sequence). The CDR3, as DNA: TGTGCCAGCAGTTTCGATCAGACAGGGGGAGGCTACACCTTC. This encodes CASSFDQTGGGYTF.

There are a few counts of this clonotype. This chain connects TRBV7-8 to TRBJ2-3; D might be TRBD1 (5 bases). The length of the CDR3 is 15 residues. Germline CDR1 SGHVS, CDR2 FQNEAQ. The V and J ends lost 5 bases and 5 bases respectively, with 17 bases between them. CDR3 residues: CASSPTQGPGDTQYF. Written as DNA, the CDR3 is TGTGCCAGCAGCCCGACCCAGGGTCCGGGAGATACGCAGTATTTT.

The sample holds a few counts of this clonotype. The chain employs TRBV29-1 and TRBJ1-2; 8 bases are shared with TRBD1. In germline, CDR1 is SQVTM, CDR2 ANQGSEA. The CDR3 spans 17 residues. After removal of 6 bases from V and 3 bases from J, the junction contained 18 bases not matched to a gene. CDR3 amino acids: CSVDQTWTGLRDYGYTF. The CDR3 region has the DNA TGCAGCGTAGACCAGACTTGGACAGGGTTGCGTGACTATGGCTACACCTTC.

The gene calls are TRBV7-2 and TRBJ2-7, with D tentatively TRBD1 or TRBD2 (6 bases each). The CDR3 covers 14 residues. The germline gives CDR1 SGHTA, CDR2 FQGNSA. Trimming shortened V by 1 base and J by 7 bases, and 14 bases separated the two germline ends. The CDR3 DNA follows: TGTGCCAGCAGCTTAGGTGGGGGGCCGGGGGAGCAGTACTTC. Translation: CASSLGGGPGEQYF. Combining the CDR3 with reference TRBV7-2 and TRBJ2-7 gives the whole variable domain GAGVSQSPSNKVTEKGKDVELRCDPISGHTALYWYRQSLGQGLEFLIYFQGNSAPDKSGLPSDRFSAERTGGSVSTLTIQRTQQEDSAVYLCASSLGGGPGEQYFGPGTRLTVT.

V gene TRBV11-2 combines with J gene TRBJ2-4; 7 nucleotides match TRBD2. This CDR3 has 15 residues. Germline values: CDR1 SGHAT, CDR2 FQNNGV. V was pared by 5 bases and J by 4 bases, with 8 bases of the junction left unmatched. CDR3 sequence reads: CASSARLAEKNIQYF. For the CDR3, the DNA is TGTGCCAGCAGCGCGCGACTAGCCGAGAAAAACATTCAGTACTTC.

This chain links TRBV11-2 with TRBJ2-1; 14 nucleotides align to TRBD2. Losses at the gene ends were 5 bases for V and 4 bases for J; bases not matched to a gene: 10. Germline assignment: CDR1 SGHAT and CDR2 FQNNGV. This CDR3 is built from 18 residues. In nucleotides, the CDR3 is TGTGCCAGCAGCCGCTTCGGACTAGCGGGAGGCCCTTACAATGAGCAGTTCTTC. This encodes CASSRFGLAGGPYNEQFF.

Remarks on this clonotype: A far larger clone lies a single base away; this is likely a read error. Lacking the conserved final phenylalanine or tryptophan, this CDR3 likely reflects a read error. The rearrangement joins TRBV7-2 to TRBJ2-1; D unclear. CDR3 size: 11 residues. V dropped 5 bases and J dropped 5 bases, with 4 bases sitting between them. CDR1 and CDR2 from the germline V gene are SGHTA and FQGNSA. The CDR3 loop reads CASSPHNEQFC. CDR3 in DNA: TGTGCCAGCAGCCCTCACAATGAGCAGTTCTGC.

The chain is built from TRBV7-3 and TRBJ2-1, with TRBD1 matching 9 bases. There are 15 residues in the CDR3. V was pared by 4 bases and J by 6 bases, with 7 bases of the junction left unmatched. The germline CDR1 and CDR2 sequences are SGHTA and FQGTGA. As DNA, the CDR3 is TGTGCCAGCAGCTCTCCGGGACAGGGAGTCAATGAGCAGTTCTTC. Its protein is CASSSPGQGVNEQFF.